The following is a T cell receptor beta chain sequence with its context. It has no known antigen specificity. Base qualities are missing; no much larger clone stands one base away. Trimming accounts for 6 bases at V and 5 bases at J, while the number of junction bases matched to no gene is 7. As encoded in the germline V gene, CDR1 is SGHVS while CDR2 is FQNEAQ. The CDR3 runs 14 residues from the cysteine to the phenylalanine. Just CDR3 DNA is preserved here, 42 bases in frame from base 1. These data originate in a study of T cells after yellow fever vaccination (dated by TCRdb to the late 2010s). Study-level background: The SMART-Seq v4 Ultra Low Input RNA kit was used to prepare libraries from fractions with low cell numbers. Blood was collected at multiple timepoints before and after primary and secondary immunization, and bulk PBMC replicates and cell subsets were isolated. Two healthy male donors, one aged 18 to 30 and one aged 30 to 40 years, were included in the cohort. To track T-cell clones before and after primary and booster YFV17D yellow fever vaccination, bulk TCR alpha and beta repertoires were sequenced longitudinally.

Reading the label with the study, this specimen's treatment or condition is: live attenuated yellow fever vaccine strain. PBMCs were isolated from peripheral blood using a standard Ficoll-Paque protocol. CD4 and CD8 T-cell fractions were isolated with Dynabeads CD4 and CD8 positive selection kits. RNA was extracted with TriZol from bulk PBMCs, CD4 and CD8 fractions, and dextramer-positive and dextramer-negative fractions. The investigation overall reported the following: Because the study included only a couple of donors, the extent to which the findings can be generalized is limited. A small share of clonotypes occurred in both CD4 and CD8 compartments, likely arising from convergent recombination. Computational filtering was needed because FACS-sorted repertoires could contain abundant contaminating clonotypes from the bulk population. Compared with the primary T-cell response, the secondary T-cell response was weaker but faster, peaking on day 5 rather than day 15. After the booster, most clones that had expanded after primary vaccination were detected again (approximately 96% of CD4 and about 88% of CD8), suggesting broad maintenance of memory.

TCR cDNA was synthesized by 5'RACE template switching, through which a universal primer site and unique molecular identifiers were introduced. Priming for cDNA synthesis came from both the TCR alpha and TCR beta constant segments. Library amplification used two PCR steps, and the second PCR step added sample barcodes and sequencing adapters. Sequencing of the libraries was done on either Illumina HiSeq 2500 (2x100 bp) or NovaSeq (2x150 bp). In the original analysis: Reads were demultiplexed and collapsed into UMI consensus sequences with MIGEC, and V(D)J alignment was performed with MiXCR. Vaccine-responding clonotypes were identified with edgeR using replicate PBMC samples, with FDR below 0.01 and a log2 fold change above 5 up to day 15 being required. Each bulk clonotype was labeled CD4 or CD8 based on which sequenced repertoire, CD4 or CD8, contained the clonotype at higher abundance. Clones were called with MiXCR by TCRdb after fastp trimmed the public reads at Q25, and only in-frame beta chains were retained. CDR3 protein duplicates are merged, each entry listing the most common genes and DNA. TCRdb's processing, not the authors' own work, is the source of the V and J calls. The sample yields 29,000 or so distinct CDR3 sequences; about 5% were counted once. Together, the top ten hold under 50% of the sample.

This chain is built from TRBV7-8 and TRBJ2-5; TRBD1 matches 9 bases in the middle. The TCR originated in a man aged 25 to 40 who received the YFV17D yellow fever vaccine. Source: CD8+ T cells sorted from PBMCs, taken 10 days after the yellow fever booster vaccination. The CDR3 corresponds to CASRPTGGRETQYF. In nucleotides, the sequence is TGTGCCAGCAGGCCGACAGGGGGTAGGGAGACCCAGTACTTC.